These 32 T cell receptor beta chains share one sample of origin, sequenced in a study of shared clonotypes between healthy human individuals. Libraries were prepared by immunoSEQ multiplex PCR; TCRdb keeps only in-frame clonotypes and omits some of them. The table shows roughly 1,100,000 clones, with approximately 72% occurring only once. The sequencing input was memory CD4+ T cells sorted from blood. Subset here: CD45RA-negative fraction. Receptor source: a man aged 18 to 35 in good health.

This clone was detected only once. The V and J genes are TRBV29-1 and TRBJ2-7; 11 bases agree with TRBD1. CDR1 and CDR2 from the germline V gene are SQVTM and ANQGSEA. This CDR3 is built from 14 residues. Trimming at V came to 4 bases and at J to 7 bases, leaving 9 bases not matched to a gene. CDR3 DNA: TGCAGCGTTGTGGGGGACAGGGGGTCCCGGGAGCAGTACTTC. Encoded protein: CSVVGDRGSREQYF.

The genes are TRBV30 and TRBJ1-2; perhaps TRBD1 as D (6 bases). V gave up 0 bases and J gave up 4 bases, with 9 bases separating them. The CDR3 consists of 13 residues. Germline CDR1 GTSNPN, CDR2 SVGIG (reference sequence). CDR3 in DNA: TGTGCCTGGAGTGTAATAGGGGGCTATGGCTACACCTTC. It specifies CAWSVIGGYGYTF.

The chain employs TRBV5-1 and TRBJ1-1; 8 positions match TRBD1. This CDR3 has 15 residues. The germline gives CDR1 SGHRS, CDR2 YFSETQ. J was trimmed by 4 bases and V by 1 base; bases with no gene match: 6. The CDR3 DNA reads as TGCGCCAGCAGCTTGTCGCAGGGGGCGCGCACTGAAGCTTTCTTT. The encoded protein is CASSLSQGARTEAFF.

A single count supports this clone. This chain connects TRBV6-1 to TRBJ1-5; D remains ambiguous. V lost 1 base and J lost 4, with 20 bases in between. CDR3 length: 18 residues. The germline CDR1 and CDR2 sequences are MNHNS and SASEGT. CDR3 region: CASSEDYWAQTVNQPQHF. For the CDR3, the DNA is TGTGCCAGCAGTGAAGATTATTGGGCCCAAACAGTAAATCAGCCCCAGCATTTT.

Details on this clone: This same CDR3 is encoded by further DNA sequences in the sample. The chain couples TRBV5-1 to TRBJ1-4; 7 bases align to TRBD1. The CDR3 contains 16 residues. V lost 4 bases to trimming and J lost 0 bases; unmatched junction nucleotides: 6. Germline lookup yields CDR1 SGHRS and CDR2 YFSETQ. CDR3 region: CASSPGTAATNEKLFF. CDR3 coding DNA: TGCGCCAGCAGCCCGGGGACAGCGGCAACTAATGAAAAACTGTTTTTT.

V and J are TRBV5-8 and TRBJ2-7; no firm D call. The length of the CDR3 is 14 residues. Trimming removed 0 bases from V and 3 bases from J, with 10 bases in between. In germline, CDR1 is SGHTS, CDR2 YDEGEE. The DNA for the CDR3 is TGTGCCAGCAGCTTGGATCTTACCGTCTACGAGCAGTACTTC. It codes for CASSLDLTVYEQYF.

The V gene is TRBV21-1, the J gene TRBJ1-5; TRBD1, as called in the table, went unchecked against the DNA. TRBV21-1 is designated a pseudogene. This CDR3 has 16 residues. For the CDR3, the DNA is TGTGCCAGCAGCAAAGCGAAAAACAGGGGGAATCAGCCCCAGCATTTT. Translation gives CASSKAKNRGNQPQHF.

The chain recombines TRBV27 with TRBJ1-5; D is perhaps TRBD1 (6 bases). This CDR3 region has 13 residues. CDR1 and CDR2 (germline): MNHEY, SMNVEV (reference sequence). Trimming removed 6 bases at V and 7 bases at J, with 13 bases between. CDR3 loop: CASRQGGGQPQHF. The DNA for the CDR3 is TGTGCCAGCAGACAGGGTGGGGGGCAGCCCCAGCATTTT.

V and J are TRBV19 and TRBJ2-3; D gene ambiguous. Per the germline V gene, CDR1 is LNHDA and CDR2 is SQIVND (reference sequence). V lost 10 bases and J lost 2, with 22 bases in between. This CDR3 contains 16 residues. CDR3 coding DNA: TGTGCCACCACGGGCAGGACCCGAAGCTTCACAGATACGCAGTATTTT. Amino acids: CATTGRTRSFTDTQYF.

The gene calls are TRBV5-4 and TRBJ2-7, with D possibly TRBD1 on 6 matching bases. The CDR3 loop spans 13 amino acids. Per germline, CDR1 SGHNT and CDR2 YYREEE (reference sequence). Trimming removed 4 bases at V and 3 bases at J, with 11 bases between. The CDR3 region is CASSKDSLYEQYF. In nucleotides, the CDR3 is TGTGCCAGCAGCAAGGACAGCCTCTACGAGCAGTACTTC.

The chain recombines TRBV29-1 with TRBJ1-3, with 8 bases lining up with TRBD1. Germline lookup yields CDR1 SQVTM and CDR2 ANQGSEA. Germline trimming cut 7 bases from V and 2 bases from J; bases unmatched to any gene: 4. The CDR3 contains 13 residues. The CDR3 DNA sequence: TGCAGCGGGTTGGACAGGGCTGGAAACACCATATATTTT. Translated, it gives CSGLDRAGNTIYF.

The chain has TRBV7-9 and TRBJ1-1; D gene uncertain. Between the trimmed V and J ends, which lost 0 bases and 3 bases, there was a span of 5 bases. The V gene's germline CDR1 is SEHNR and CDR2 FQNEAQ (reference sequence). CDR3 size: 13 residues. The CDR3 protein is CASSLAGDTEAFF. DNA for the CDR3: TGTGCCAGCAGCTTAGCGGGTGACACTGAAGCTTTCTTT.

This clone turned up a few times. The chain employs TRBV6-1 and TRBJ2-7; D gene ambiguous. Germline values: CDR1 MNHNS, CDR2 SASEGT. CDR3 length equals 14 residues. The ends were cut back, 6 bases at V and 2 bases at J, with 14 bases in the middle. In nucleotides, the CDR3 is TGTGCCAGCAGGAACAATCTCTACCCCTACGAGCAGTACTTC. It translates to CASRNNLYPYEQYF.

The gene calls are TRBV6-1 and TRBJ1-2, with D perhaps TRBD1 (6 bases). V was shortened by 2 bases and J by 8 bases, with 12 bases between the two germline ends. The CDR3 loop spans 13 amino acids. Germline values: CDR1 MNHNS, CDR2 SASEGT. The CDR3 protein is CASSERTVGGYTF. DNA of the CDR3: TGTGCCAGCAGTGAAAGGACAGTCGGGGGCTACACCTTC.

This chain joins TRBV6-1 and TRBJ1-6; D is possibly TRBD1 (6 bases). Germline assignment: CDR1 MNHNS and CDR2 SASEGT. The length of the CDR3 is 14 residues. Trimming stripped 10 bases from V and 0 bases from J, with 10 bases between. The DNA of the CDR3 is TGTGCCACCACAGGGAGCTCCTATAATTCACCCCTCCACTTT. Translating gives CATTGSSYNSPLHF.

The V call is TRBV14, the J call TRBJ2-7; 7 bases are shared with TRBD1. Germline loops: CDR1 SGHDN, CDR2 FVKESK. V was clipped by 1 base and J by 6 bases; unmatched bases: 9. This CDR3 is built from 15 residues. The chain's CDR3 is CASSQAGRRGFEQYF. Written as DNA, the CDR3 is TGTGCCAGCAGCCAAGCGGGTCGCAGGGGGTTCGAGCAGTACTTC.

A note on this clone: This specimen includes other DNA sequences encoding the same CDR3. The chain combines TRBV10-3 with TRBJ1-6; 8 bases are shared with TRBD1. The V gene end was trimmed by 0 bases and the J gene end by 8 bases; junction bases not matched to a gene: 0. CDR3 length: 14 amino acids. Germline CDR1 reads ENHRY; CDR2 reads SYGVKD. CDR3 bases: TGTGCCATCAGTGAGTCACAGGGGGATTCACCCCTCCACTTT. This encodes CAISESQGDSPLHF.

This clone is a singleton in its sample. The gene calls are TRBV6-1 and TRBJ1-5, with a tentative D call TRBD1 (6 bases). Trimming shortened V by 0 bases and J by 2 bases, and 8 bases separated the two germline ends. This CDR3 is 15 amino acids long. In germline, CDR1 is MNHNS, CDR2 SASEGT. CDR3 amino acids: CASSEAAGGNQPQHF. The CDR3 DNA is TGTGCCAGCAGTGAAGCGGCAGGGGGCAATCAGCCCCAGCATTTT.

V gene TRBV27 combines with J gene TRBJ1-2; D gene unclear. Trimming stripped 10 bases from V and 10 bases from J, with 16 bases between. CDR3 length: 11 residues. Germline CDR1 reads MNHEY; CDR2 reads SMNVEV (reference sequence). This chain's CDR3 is CATNKGGDYTF. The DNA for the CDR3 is TGTGCCACCAACAAGGGTGGTGACTACACCTTC.

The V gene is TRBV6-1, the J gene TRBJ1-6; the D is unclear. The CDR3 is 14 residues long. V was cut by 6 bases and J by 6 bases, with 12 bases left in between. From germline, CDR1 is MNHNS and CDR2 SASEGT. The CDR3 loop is CASSIQVVNSPLHF. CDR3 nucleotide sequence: TGTGCCAGCAGCATACAAGTAGTTAATTCACCCCTCCACTTT.

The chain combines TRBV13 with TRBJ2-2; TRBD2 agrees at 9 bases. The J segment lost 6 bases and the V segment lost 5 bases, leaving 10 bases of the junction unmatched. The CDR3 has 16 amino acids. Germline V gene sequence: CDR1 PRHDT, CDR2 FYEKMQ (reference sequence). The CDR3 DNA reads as TGTGCCAGCAGCCGTACCGAGGGACTAGCCGCCGGGGAGCTGTTTTTT. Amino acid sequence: CASSRTEGLAAGELFF.

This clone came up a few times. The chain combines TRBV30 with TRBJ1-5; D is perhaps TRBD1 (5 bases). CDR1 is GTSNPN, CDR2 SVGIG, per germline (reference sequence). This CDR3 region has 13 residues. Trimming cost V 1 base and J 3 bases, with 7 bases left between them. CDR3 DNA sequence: TGTGCCTGGAGTGGGGGCGACAATCAGCCCCAGCATTTT. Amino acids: CAWSGGDNQPQHF.

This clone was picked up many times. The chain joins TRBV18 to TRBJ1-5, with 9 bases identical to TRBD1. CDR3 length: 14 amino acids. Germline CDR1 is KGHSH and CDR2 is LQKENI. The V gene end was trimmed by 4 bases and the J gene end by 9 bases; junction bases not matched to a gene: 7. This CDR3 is CASSQEQGALPQHF. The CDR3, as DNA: TGTGCCAGCTCACAAGAACAGGGGGCCCTGCCCCAGCATTTT.

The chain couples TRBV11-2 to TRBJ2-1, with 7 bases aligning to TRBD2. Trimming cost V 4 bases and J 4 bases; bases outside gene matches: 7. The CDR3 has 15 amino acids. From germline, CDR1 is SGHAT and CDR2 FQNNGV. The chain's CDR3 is CASSYNDGRYNEQFF. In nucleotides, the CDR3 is TGTGCCAGCAGCTATAACGACGGGAGGTACAATGAGCAGTTCTTC.

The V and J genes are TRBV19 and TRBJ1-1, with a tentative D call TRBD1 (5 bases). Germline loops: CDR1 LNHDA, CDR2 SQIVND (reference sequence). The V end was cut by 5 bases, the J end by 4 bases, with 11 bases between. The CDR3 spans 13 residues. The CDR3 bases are TGTGCCAGTAGTGATATGAGGGGCACTGAAGCTTTCTTT. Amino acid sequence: CASSDMRGTEAFF. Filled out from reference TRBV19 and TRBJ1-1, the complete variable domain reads DGGITQSPKYLFRKEGQNVTLSCEQNLNHDAMYWYRQDPGQGLRLIYYSQIVNDFQKGDIAEGYSVSREKKESFPLTVTSAQKNPTAFYLCASSDMRGTEAFFGQGTRLTVV.

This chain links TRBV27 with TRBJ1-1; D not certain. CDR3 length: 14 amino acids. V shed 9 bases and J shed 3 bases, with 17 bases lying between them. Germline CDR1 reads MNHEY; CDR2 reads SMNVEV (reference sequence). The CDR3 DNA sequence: TGTGCCAGTCAGAGAGATCGTGGGGACACTGAAGCTTTCTTT. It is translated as CASQRDRGDTEAFF.

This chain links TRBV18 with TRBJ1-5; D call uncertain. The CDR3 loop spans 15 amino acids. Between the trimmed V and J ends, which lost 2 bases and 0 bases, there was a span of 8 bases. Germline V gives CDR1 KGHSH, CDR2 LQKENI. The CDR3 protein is CASSPVGGSNQPQHF. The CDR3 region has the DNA TGTGCCAGCTCACCAGTAGGTGGTAGCAATCAGCCCCAGCATTTT. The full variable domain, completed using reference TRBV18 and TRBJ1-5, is NAGVMQNPRHLVRRRGQEARLRCSPMKGHSHVYWYRQLPEEGLKFMVYLQKENIIDESGMPKERFSAEFPKEGPSILRIQQVVRGDSAAYFCASSPVGGSNQPQHFGDGTRLSIL.

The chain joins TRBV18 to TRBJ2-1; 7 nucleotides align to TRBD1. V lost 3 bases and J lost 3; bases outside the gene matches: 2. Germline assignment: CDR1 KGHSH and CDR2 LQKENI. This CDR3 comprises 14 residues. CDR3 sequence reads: CASSPGQSYNEQFF. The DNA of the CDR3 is TGTGCCAGCTCACCGGGACAGAGCTACAATGAGCAGTTCTTC.

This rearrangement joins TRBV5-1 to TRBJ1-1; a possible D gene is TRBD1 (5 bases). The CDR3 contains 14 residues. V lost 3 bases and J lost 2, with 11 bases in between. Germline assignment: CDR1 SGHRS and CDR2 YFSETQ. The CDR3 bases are TGCGCCAGCAGCTCCGGGACTATTAACACTGAAGCTTTCTTT. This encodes CASSSGTINTEAFF.

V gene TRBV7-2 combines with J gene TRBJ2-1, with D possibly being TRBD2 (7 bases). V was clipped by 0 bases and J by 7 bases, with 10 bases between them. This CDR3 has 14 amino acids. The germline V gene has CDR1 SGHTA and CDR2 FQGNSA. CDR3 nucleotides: TGTGCCAGCAGCTTAGCGGGAGGGGGAAATGAGCAGTTCTTC. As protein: CASSLAGGGNEQFF.

CDR3 protein: CASSEGLGTGPGGYTF. The CDR3 DNA follows: TGTGCCAGCAGTGAAGGATTAGGGACAGGTCCTGGAGGCTACACCTTC. This chain connects TRBV2 to TRBJ1-2; 8 bases map to TRBD1. The CDR3 has 16 residues. V lost 1 base to trimming and J lost 8 bases; unmatched junction nucleotides: 12. Germline-derived CDR1 and CDR2 are SNHLY and FYNNEI. Together with reference TRBV2 and TRBJ1-2, the CDR3 gives the full variable domain: EPEVTQTPSHQVTQMGQEVILRCVPISNHLYFYWYRQILGQKVEFLVSFYNNEISEKSEIFDDQFSVERPDGSNFTLKIRSTKLEDSAMYFCASSEGLGTGPGGYTFGSGTRLTVV.

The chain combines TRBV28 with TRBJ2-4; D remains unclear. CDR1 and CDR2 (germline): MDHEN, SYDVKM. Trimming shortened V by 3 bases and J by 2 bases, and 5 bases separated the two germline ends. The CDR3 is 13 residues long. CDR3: CASSFPTKNIQYF. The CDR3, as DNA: TGTGCCAGCAGTTTCCCCACCAAAAACATTCAGTACTTC.